The 15 T cell receptor beta chains given below trace back to one sample, sequenced in a study of CD8+CD57+ T cells in acquired aplastic anemia. Profiling of TCR beta VDJ combinations and CDR3 sequences used genomic DNA as template. Via MiXCR, TCRdb re-called the reads, giving one row per CDR3 protein. This sample yields about 120,000 distinct CDR3 sequences, of which 40% are seen a single time; around 2.7% belongs to the top ten. Sequenced patients had shown CD8+CD57+ cell expansion by flow cytometry. Sequences were obtained from sorted CD4+, CD8+, or CD8+CD57+ T cells (not recorded which) from PBMCs. Receptors originate from a human donor with aplastic anemia.

The count of this clonotype is one. The chain is built from TRBV5-1 and TRBJ2-2; D is possibly TRBD1 or TRBD2 (6 bases each). V was clipped by 1 base and J by 3 bases, with 10 bases between them. The CDR3 is 15 residues long. Germline CDR1 is SGHRS and CDR2 is YFSETQ. Here the CDR3 reads CASSLSGADTGELFF. CDR3 DNA: TGCGCCAGCAGCTTGTCGGGGGCGGACACCGGGGAGCTGTTTTTT.

This clonotype was counted only a few times. V and J are TRBV7-9 and TRBJ1-1; TRBD1 is a possible D gene (5 bases). The CDR3 totals 15 residues. Trimming removed 5 bases from V and 3 bases from J, with 16 bases in between. The germline V gene has CDR1 SEHNR and CDR2 FQNEAQ (reference sequence). The CDR3 nucleotides are TGTGCCAGCAGCCCCTGGGACCGATTCGACACTGAAGCTTTCTTT. Protein sequence: CASSPWDRFDTEAFF.

Note on this clonotype: The conserved phenylalanine or tryptophan is not found at the CDR3 terminus, so this likely reflects a read error. The CDR3 here is CASEGAGGVVSPLHL. The DNA for the CDR3 is TGTGCCAGCGAGGGGGCGGGGGGCGTAGTATCACCCCTCCACCTT. This chain joins TRBV6-1 and TRBJ1-6; TRBD1 matches 7 bases. CDR1 and CDR2 (germline): MNHNS, SASEGT. This CDR3 region has 15 residues. V shed 8 bases and J 10 bases; nucleotides not matched to a gene: 14.

The chain joins TRBV5-6 to TRBJ2-2; 10 bases match TRBD2. The V and J ends lost 2 bases and 3 bases, in that order; junction bases with no gene match: 1. The CDR3 loop spans 15 amino acids. In germline, CDR1 is SGHDT, CDR2 YYEEEE. This CDR3 is CASSFLAGDTGELFF. The DNA for the CDR3 is TGTGCCAGCAGCTTTCTAGCGGGAGACACCGGGGAGCTGTTTTTT.

There are many counts of this clonotype. The V gene is TRBV11-2, the J gene TRBJ2-1; no definite D call. V lost 1 base, J lost 4 bases, and 11 bases lay in between. The length of the CDR3 is 15 residues. Germline V CDR1 and CDR2: SGHAT, FQNNGV. CDR3 in amino acids: CASSLVGGSYNEQFF. The CDR3 DNA reads as TGTGCCAGCAGCTTAGTAGGCGGATCATACAATGAGCAGTTCTTC.

In its sample, this clonotype was seen many times. The DNA of the CDR3 is TGTGCCAGTGCGAGGGGGGGGTACCAAGAGACCCAGTACTTC. Translating gives CASARGGYQETQYF. J is TRBJ2-5 and V is TRBV19; TRBD2 might be the D (7 bases). With 8 bases removed from V and 0 bases from J, the gap between germline ends came to 13 bases. Germline-derived CDR1 and CDR2 are LNHDA and SQIVND (reference sequence). The CDR3 runs 14 residues.

Points on this clonotype: This is likely a read error, given that the CDR3 carries no conserved phenylalanine or tryptophan at its end. The V call is TRBV12-3 or TRBV12-4, the J call TRBJ1-6; 12 bases agree with TRBD1. J lost 8 bases, V lost 4 bases, and 15 bases had no gene match. The CDR3 consists of 19 residues. CDR3 sequence: CASSSMILPGQGAHSPLHL. The CDR3 DNA reads as TGTGCCAGCAGTTCCATGATCCTTCCGGGACAGGGGGCCCATTCACCCCTCCACCTT.

The CDR3: CASNAGRRSPLHF. CDR3 nucleotide sequence: TGTGCCAGCAACGCAGGGAGGCGGTCACCCCTCCACTTT. The chain has TRBV2 and TRBJ1-6; maybe TRBD1 (5 bases). The CDR3 contains 13 residues. Germline V gives CDR1 SNHLY, CDR2 FYNNEI. The V end lost 7 bases, the J end lost 10 bases, and 14 bases lay between the germline ends.

This clonotype appeared a few times. This chain uses TRBV29-1 with TRBJ2-2; D remains ambiguous. V was trimmed by 6 bases and J by 8 bases, leaving 16 bases between them. CDR3 length: 13 amino acids. CDR1 is SQVTM and CDR2 is ANQGSEA in the germline V gene. CDR3 nucleotides: TGCAGCGTCGAAACTGATAGGGCAGGGGAGCTGTTTTTT. Amino acids: CSVETDRAGELFF.

The V and J genes are TRBV9 and TRBJ1-6; D is possibly TRBD1 (5 bases). The CDR3 is 14 amino acids. Germline assignment: CDR1 SGDLS and CDR2 YYNGEE. The ends were cut back, 5 bases at V and 8 bases at J, with 14 bases in the middle. The CDR3 region has the DNA TGTGCCAGCAGTTCGGGACTGTCCGATTCACCCCTCCACTTT. This gives the protein CASSSGLSDSPLHF.

For the CDR3, the DNA is TGTGCCAGTAGTATCGCGGGGGAGGGCCGTGGCTACACCTTC. Protein: CASSIAGEGRGYTF. V is TRBV19 and J is TRBJ1-2; D perhaps matches TRBD1 (5 bases). CDR1 and CDR2 from the germline V gene are LNHDA and SQIVND (reference sequence). V was cut by 3 bases and J by 7 bases, with 15 bases left in between. This CDR3 contains 14 residues.

The chain joins TRBV7-6 to TRBJ2-5, with 7 nucleotides matching TRBD1. This CDR3 contains 15 residues. The junction had 12 bases not matched to a gene; V was cut back by 8 bases and J by 3 bases. Germline assignment: CDR1 SGHVS and CDR2 FNYEAQ. The CDR3: CASSPGTAEKETQYF. The CDR3 DNA is TGTGCCAGCTCTCCAGGGACAGCGGAAAAAGAGACCCAGTACTTC.

This clonotype came up many times. This may arise from a read error, as a much more abundant clone is one base away. The gene calls are TRBV24-1 and TRBJ2-2; 7 nucleotides agree with TRBD1. The CDR3 has 17 residues. From germline, CDR1 is KGHDR and CDR2 SFDVKD. DNA for the CDR3: TGTGCCGCCAGTGATTTGCCGGGACAGAAGAACACCGGGGAGCTGTTTTTT. Translated, it gives CAASDLPGQKNTGELFF.

This clonotype was recorded many times. The V call is TRBV12-3 or TRBV12-4, the J call TRBJ1-5; D unclear. The V end was cut by 0 bases, the J end by 6 bases, with 6 bases between. The CDR3 consists of 13 residues. The CDR3 is CASSLALGQPQHF. The CDR3 DNA is TGTGCCAGCAGTTTAGCGCTCGGTCAGCCCCAGCATTTT.

About this clonotype: A read error may account for a junction end that differs from germline. This chain uses TRBV7-8 with TRBJ1-3; TRBD1 matches 8 bases. Looked up from germline, CDR1 is SGHVS and CDR2 is FQNEAQ. The CDR3 totals 16 residues. CDR3 sequence: CASSLAAGGFGNTMYF. CDR3 bases: TGTGCCAGCAGCTTAGCAGCAGGGGGCTTTGGAAACACCATGTATTTT.